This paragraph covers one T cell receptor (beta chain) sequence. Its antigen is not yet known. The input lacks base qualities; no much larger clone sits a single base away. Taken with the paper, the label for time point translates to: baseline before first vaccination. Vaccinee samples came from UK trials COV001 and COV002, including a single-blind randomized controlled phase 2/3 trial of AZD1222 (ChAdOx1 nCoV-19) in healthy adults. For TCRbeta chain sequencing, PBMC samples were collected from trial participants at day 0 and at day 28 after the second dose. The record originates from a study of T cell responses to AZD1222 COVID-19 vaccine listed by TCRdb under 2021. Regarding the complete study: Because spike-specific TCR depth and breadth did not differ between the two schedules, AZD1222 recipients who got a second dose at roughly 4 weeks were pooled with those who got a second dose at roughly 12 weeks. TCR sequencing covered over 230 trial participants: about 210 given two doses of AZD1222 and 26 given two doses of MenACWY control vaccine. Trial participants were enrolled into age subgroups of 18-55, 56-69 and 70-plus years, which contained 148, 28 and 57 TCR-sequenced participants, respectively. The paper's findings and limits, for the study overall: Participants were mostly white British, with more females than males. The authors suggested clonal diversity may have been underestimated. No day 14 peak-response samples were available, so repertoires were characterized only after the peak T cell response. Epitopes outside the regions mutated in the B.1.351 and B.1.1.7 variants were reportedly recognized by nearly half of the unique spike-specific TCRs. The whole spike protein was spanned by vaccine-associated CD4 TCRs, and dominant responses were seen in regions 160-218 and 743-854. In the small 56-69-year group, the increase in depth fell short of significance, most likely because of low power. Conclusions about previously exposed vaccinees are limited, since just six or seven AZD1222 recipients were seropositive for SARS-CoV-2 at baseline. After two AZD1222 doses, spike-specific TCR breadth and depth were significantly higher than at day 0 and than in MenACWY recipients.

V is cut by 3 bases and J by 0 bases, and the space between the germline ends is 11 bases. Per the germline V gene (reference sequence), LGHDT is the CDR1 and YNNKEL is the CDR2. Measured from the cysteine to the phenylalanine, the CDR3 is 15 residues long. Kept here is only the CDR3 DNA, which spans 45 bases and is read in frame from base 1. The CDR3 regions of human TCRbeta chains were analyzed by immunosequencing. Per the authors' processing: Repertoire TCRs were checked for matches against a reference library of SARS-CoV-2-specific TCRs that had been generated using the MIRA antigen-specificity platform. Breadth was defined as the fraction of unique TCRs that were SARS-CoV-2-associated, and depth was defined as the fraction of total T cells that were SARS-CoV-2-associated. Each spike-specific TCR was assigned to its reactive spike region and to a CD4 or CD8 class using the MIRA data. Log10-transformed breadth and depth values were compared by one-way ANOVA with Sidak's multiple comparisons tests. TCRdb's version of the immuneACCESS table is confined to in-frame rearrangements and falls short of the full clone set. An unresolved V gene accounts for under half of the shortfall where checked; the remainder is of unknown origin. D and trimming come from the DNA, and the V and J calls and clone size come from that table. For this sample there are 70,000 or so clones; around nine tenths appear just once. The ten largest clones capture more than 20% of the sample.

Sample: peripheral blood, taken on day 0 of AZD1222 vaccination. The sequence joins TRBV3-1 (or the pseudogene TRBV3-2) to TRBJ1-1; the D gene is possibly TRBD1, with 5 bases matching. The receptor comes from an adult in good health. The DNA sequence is TGTGCCAGCAGCCATTCGGGGACGATGAACACTGAAGCTTTCTTT. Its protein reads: CASSHSGTMNTEAFF.